These T cell receptor beta chains were read from a single sample in a study of cytomegalovirus exposure and HLA in healthy donors. TCRdb's copy holds only in-frame clones and misses some; the assay was immunoSEQ multiplex PCR. The sample lists tens of thousands of clones; around 78% were seen once. The material sequenced was PBMCs. These receptors originate from a man younger than 45 in good health and CMV-seronegative. Both conserved end residues are part of each CDR3. Fields, in order: clone size, J gene, D gene, V gene, CDR3 protein, CDR3 DNA. The D gene is left open where the match is weak. Rows give clone size only sometimes, using once, few, many, or a class for an expanded clone.

>few|TRBJ1-1|TRBD1|TRBV5-1
CASSTQDRTNTEAFF
TGCGCCAGCAGCACCCAGGACAGGACGAACACTGAAGCTTTCTTT
>.|TRBJ2-7|TRBD1|TRBV7-9
CASSLDRDRGDEQYF
TGTGCCAGCAGCTTAGACCGGGACAGGGGAGACGAGCAGTACTTC
>.|TRBJ2-7|TRBD1|TRBV13
CASSLTGTKGSYEQYF
TGTGCCAGCAGCCTGACAGGGACAAAGGGCTCCTACGAGCAGTACTTC
>.|TRBJ1-5|TRBD1|TRBV11-2
CASSLGTGSGQPQHF
TGTGCCAGCAGCTTAGGGACAGGGTCGGGTCAGCCCCAGCATTTT
>many|TRBJ1-1|TRBD1|TRBV5-6
CASSSRDRVPEAFF
TGTGCCAGCAGCTCCCGGGACAGGGTCCCTGAAGCTTTCTTT
>.|TRBJ1-3|.|TRBV2
CASYPRTDISGNTIYF
TGTGCCAGCTACCCCCGGACAGATATCTCTGGAAACACCATATATTTT
>.|TRBJ2-5|.|TRBV21-1
CASSKALGQGAREETQYF
TGTGCCAGCAGCAAAGCGCTAGGACAGGGGGCGCGGGAGGAGACCCAGTACTTC
>.|TRBJ1-5|.|TRBV19
CASSIGRPRSNQPQHF
TGTGCCAGTAGTATAGGGCGGCCGAGGAGCAATCAGCCCCAGCATTTT
>.|TRBJ1-2|.|TRBV6-1
CASSEEAGYYGYTF
TGTGCCAGCAGTGAAGAGGCAGGGTACTATGGCTACACCTTC
>few|TRBJ1-4|TRBD1|TRBV2
CASRKGAKQEKLFF
TGTGCCAGCAGAAAGGGGGCCAAACAAGAAAAACTGTTTTTT
>few|TRBJ2-1|TRBD2|TRBV4-1
CASSLAGDVLMVQFF
TGCGCCAGCAGCCTTGCGGGAGATGTATTAATGGTGCAGTTCTTC
>.|TRBJ1-5|TRBD1|TRBV6-1
CASSEQGAQGNQPQHF
TGTGCCAGCAGTGAACAGGGGGCGCAGGGCAATCAGCCCCAGCATTTT
>.|TRBJ1-1|.|TRBV18
CASSPLPGGDTEAFF
TGTGCCAGCTCACCTCTACCGGGGGGGGACACTGAAGCTTTCTTT
>.|TRBJ1-1|.|TRBV11-2
CASSLEGGVAFF
TGTGCCAGCAGCTTAGAAGGGGGGGTGGCTTTCTTT
>.|TRBJ2-3|TRBD2|TRBV27
CASGTSGRFGGTDTQYF
TGTGCCAGCGGGACTAGCGGGAGGTTTGGGGGCACAGATACGCAGTATTTT
>.|TRBJ1-2|.|TRBV7-2
CATKGGGFNYGYTF
TGTGCCACCAAGGGGGGGGGTTTTAACTATGGCTACACCTTC